Listed below are T cell receptor beta chains from one sample, sequenced in a study of T cell repertoires in cytomegalovirus infection. Their antigen targets remain unknown. Via MiXCR, TCRdb re-called the reads, giving one row per CDR3 protein. The sample lists tens of thousands of distinct CDR3 sequences, roughly 22% occurring once. This specimen was CD8+ T cells from cultured PBMCs, taken from culture after CMV antigen stimulation. These receptors were taken from a human donor in good health (CMV status not recorded). Some clones in this sample may be carry-over from other donors' samples. Both conserved end residues are part of each CDR3. D genes are given only for firm matches. Part of the rows lack a size; the others show once, few, many or a class for expanded clones.

j_call v_call d_call clone_size cdr3_aa cdr3_nt
TRBJ2-3 TRBV4-1 - - CASSHESRGSQDTQYF TGCGCCAGCAGCCATGAGTCTAGGGGGTCCCAAGATACGCAGTATTTT
TRBJ2-7 TRBV6-6 - few CASSFAGTRYEQYF TGTGCCAGCAGTTTCGCCGGGACCCGCTACGAGCAGTACTTC
TRBJ1-2 TRBV12-5 - - CASGIDTGTTF TGTGCTAGTGGTATCGATACTGGGACAACCTTC
TRBJ1-5 TRBV7-2 - - CASSLSGRGSNQPQHF TGTGCCAGCAGCTTATCGGGCAGGGGTAGCAATCAGCCCCAGCATTTT
TRBJ1-5 TRBV6-2/TRBV6-3 - many CASSYWSSNQPQHF TGTGCCAGCAGTTATTGGTCAAGCAATCAGCCCCAGCATTTT
TRBJ2-1 TRBV7-2 - few CASSPRGPQINEQFF TGTGCCAGCAGCCCGCGGGGGCCTCAGATCAATGAGCAGTTCTTC
TRBJ2-2 TRBV28 - - CASSPWVVTGELFF TGTGCCAGCAGTCCCTGGGTTGTCACCGGGGAGCTGTTTTTT
TRBJ1-2 TRBV25-1 TRBD1 few CASRGLGQGITYGYTF TGTGCCAGCAGGGGCCTCGGACAGGGCATCACCTATGGCTACACCTTC
TRBJ2-7 TRBV10-2 - - CASSESTGGVLYEQYF TGCGCCAGCAGTGAGTCTACGGGGGGCGTCCTCTACGAGCAGTACTTC
TRBJ2-7 TRBV7-9 - - CASSLVGGGYEQYF TGTGCCAGCAGCTTAGTAGGGGGAGGTTACGAGCAGTACTTC
TRBJ1-1 TRBV12-3/TRBV12-4 - - CASRPMVRGNTEAFF TGTGCCAGTCGGCCTATGGTGAGGGGGAACACTGAAGCTTTCTTT
TRBJ2-7 TRBV7-9 - - CASSLGSATYEQYF TGTGCCAGCAGCTTAGGCAGTGCAACTTACGAGCAGTACTTC
TRBJ2-7 TRBV7-9 TRBD1 - CASSAFPGQVSFSEQYF TGTGCCAGCAGCGCTTTCCCGGGACAGGTGTCTTTCTCCGAGCAGTACTTC
TRBJ1-1 TRBV7-9 TRBD1 - CASSSQGALAEAFF TGTGCCAGCAGCTCCCAGGGGGCGTTAGCTGAAGCTTTCTTT
TRBJ2-5 TRBV6-1 - - CASSEVGRQGLETQYF TGTGCCAGCAGTGAAGTCGGGCGACAGGGACTAGAGACCCAGTACTTC
TRBJ2-1 TRBV7-2 - few CASSIPPLANNEQFF TGTGCCAGCAGCATTCCCCCATTGGCCAACAATGAGCAGTTCTTC
TRBJ2-7 TRBV7-2 TRBD1 - CASSLRATGREQYF TGTGCCAGCAGCTTACGGGCGACAGGGCGAGAGCAGTACTTC
TRBJ2-7 TRBV6-2/TRBV6-3 TRBD1 - CASSYSTDGQGGYDQYF TGTGCCAGCAGTTACTCGACGGACGGACAGGGTGGGTACGACCAGTACTTC
TRBJ1-1 TRBV6-1 - few CASKDSNTEAFF TGTGCCAGCAAGGATTCGAACACTGAAGCTTTCTTT
TRBJ2-1 TRBV7-2 - few CASSSGVATGNEQFF TGTGCCAGCAGCTCGGGTGTAGCCACCGGGAATGAGCAGTTCTTC
TRBJ2-1 TRBV7-2 TRBD2 - CASSWPSGEQFF TGTGCCAGCAGCTGGCCTAGCGGAGAGCAGTTCTTC
TRBJ2-3 TRBV7-2 - - CASGLPGRTDTQYF TGTGCCAGCGGTCTCCCGGGGCGCACAGATACGCAGTATTTT
TRBJ1-2 TRBV12-3/TRBV12-4 - - CASSSGARGDYGYTF TGTGCCAGCAGTTCAGGGGCCCGGGGGGACTATGGCTACACCTTC
TRBJ2-7 TRBV7-6 TRBD2 many CASSPRGTSGTGEQYF TGTGCCAGCAGCCCACGGGGGACTAGCGGGACGGGCGAGCAGTACTTC
TRBJ2-3 TRBV24-1 - - CATSDLTAATNTDTQYF TGTGCCACCAGTGATTTGACGGCAGCTACGAACACAGATACGCAGTATTTT
TRBJ2-1 TRBV12-3/TRBV12-4 TRBD1 - CASSAWTGGYNEQFF TGTGCCAGCAGTGCTTGGACAGGGGGTTACAATGAGCAGTTCTTC
TRBJ2-1 TRBV12-3/TRBV12-4 TRBD2 - CASSPGLAGANEQFF TGTGCCAGCAGTCCGGGACTAGCGGGAGCGAATGAGCAGTTCTTC
TRBJ2-4 TRBV11-1 - - CASRPKEAKDIQYF TGTGCCAGCAGACCTAAAGAAGCCAAAGACATTCAGTACTTC
TRBJ2-6 TRBV6-2/TRBV6-3 - - CASSISGANVLTF TGTGCCAGCAGTATCTCTGGGGCCAACGTCCTGACTTTC
TRBJ1-1 TRBV7-9 TRBD1 once CASSGRTGGTEAFF TGTGCCAGCAGCGGGCGGACAGGCGGCACTGAAGCTTTCTTT
TRBJ1-1 TRBV14 - - CASSQKGGENTEAFF TGTGCCAGCAGCCAAAAGGGGGGTGAGAACACTGAAGCTTTCTTT
TRBJ2-1 TRBV9 TRBD2 - CASSVNRLAGGNEQFF TGTGCCAGCAGCGTAAATCGACTAGCGGGAGGGAATGAGCAGTTCTTC
TRBJ1-1 TRBV7-3 - - CASSSSGGLRDTEAFF TGTGCCAGCAGCTCGAGCGGGGGGCTTCGGGACACTGAAGCTTTCTTT
TRBJ2-7 TRBV27 - - CASSLFAGQGYEQYF TGTGCCAGCAGTTTATTCGCGGGTCAGGGGTACGAGCAGTACTTC
TRBJ2-5 TRBV7-3 TRBD1 few CASSPIGGRQETQYF TGTGCCAGCAGCCCGATAGGGGGCCGGCAAGAGACCCAGTACTTC
TRBJ2-3 TRBV7-6 - once CASSLGRSENTDTQYF TGTGCCAGCAGCTTAGGACGATCTGAGAACACAGATACGCAGTATTTT
TRBJ1-3 TRBV7-2 - - CASSTRAFSGNTIYF TGTGCCAGCAGCACCAGGGCCTTCTCTGGAAACACCATATATTTT
TRBJ2-1 TRBV7-6 TRBD2 - CASSYLAGGINEQFF TGTGCCAGCAGCTACTTAGCGGGAGGTATCAATGAGCAGTTCTTC
TRBJ2-7 TRBV7-2 - - CASKYRLGAYEQYF TGTGCCAGCAAATACAGACTAGGGGCCTACGAGCAGTACTTC
TRBJ2-1 TRBV12-3/TRBV12-4 - few CASSPRDNEQFF TGTGCCAGCAGTCCCCGGGACAATGAGCAGTTCTTC
TRBJ2-2 TRBV4-2 - few CASSQDWFTGNAGELFF TGTGCCAGCAGCCAAGACTGGTTCACGGGAAACGCCGGGGAGCTGTTTTTT
TRBJ1-1 TRBV12-3/TRBV12-4 - - CASRLNRDVAEAFF TGTGCCAGCAGACTAAACAGGGATGTCGCTGAAGCTTTCTTT
TRBJ2-3 TRBV25-1 - few CASSELVGGTDTQYF TGTGCCAGCAGTGAATTGGTGGGAGGAACAGATACGCAGTATTTT
TRBJ1-5 TRBV7-2 TRBD1 few CASSLKGAGNQPQHF TGTGCCAGCAGCTTAAAGGGGGCTGGCAATCAGCCCCAGCATTTT
TRBJ1-2 TRBV2 - many CASTSSLHGYTF TGTGCCAGCACCTCCTCTCTCCATGGCTACACCTTC
TRBJ2-3 TRBV7-2 - few CASSQRRQSPHQGTDTQYF TGTGCCAGCAGCCAAAGGCGGCAGTCTCCCCACCAGGGCACAGATACGCAGTATTTT
TRBJ2-7 TRBV20-1 TRBD1 once CSAFSADRGYEQYF TGCAGTGCTTTCTCTGCGGACAGGGGGTACGAGCAGTACTTC
TRBJ2-1 TRBV7-2 - - CASSLADSYNEQFF TGTGCCAGCAGCTTAGCCGATTCCTACAATGAGCAGTTCTTC
TRBJ2-3 TRBV7-2 TRBD2 few CASSLAMTSGRALSDTQYF TGTGCCAGCAGCTTAGCGATGACTAGCGGGAGGGCGTTGTCAGATACGCAGTATTTT
TRBJ2-5 TRBV14 - - CASSQWRGSEETQYF TGTGCCAGCAGCCAATGGAGGGGGTCGGAAGAGACCCAGTACTTC
TRBJ2-5 TRBV7-8 - - CASSLKTSGWAQYF TGTGCCAGCAGCTTAAAGACTAGTGGGTGGGCCCAGTACTTC
TRBJ2-7 TRBV29-1 TRBD2 few CSVTSDYEQYF TGCAGCGTGACTAGCGACTACGAGCAGTACTTC
TRBJ2-5 TRBV7-9 - - CASAPSGGRRETQYF TGTGCCAGCGCACCATCCGGGGGGCGGCGGGAGACCCAGTACTTC
TRBJ1-2 TRBV6-2/TRBV6-3 - few CASSYSKAGRPTAYGYTF TGTGCCAGCAGTTACTCGAAAGCGGGGCGCCCGACAGCCTATGGCTACACCTTC
TRBJ2-7 TRBV6-2/TRBV6-3 TRBD1 medium-sized CASSYVAGGYEQYF TGTGCCAGCAGTTACGTTGCAGGGGGATACGAGCAGTACTTC
TRBJ1-1 TRBV29-1 - few CSVDGGGGETEAFF TGCAGCGTTGACGGGGGAGGGGGGGAAACTGAAGCTTTCTTT
TRBJ2-7 TRBV7-9 TRBD1 few CASSPRQGYHEQYF TGTGCCAGCAGCCCCCGACAGGGTTACCACGAGCAGTACTTC
TRBJ1-5 TRBV27 TRBD1 few CASSSTGRNQPQHF TGTGCCAGCAGTTCGACAGGGCGCAATCAGCCCCAGCATTTT